The 25 T cell receptor beta chains below were found in one sample sequenced in a study of blood T cells in healthy people across ages. Primed by a sample-barcoded 5' primer and a J-beta primer mix, a second PCR proceeded for 7 to 11 cycles. Each CDR3 protein is one row after TCRdb ran MiXCR on the 5' RACE reads. The sample has about 800,000 distinct CDR3 sequences, roughly 25% seen once. The data were also submitted as part of a second study, on T cells of mothers and their children.

Material for sequencing was blood. The source of these receptors is a boy younger than 18 in good health.

This clonotype was seen only a few times. The chain uses TRBV7-9 and TRBJ2-1; 10 nucleotides agree with TRBD2. The CDR3 extends over 15 amino acids. Trimming at V came to 6 bases and at J to 6 bases, leaving 8 bases not matched to a gene. Germline loops: CDR1 SEHNR, CDR2 FQNEAQ (reference sequence). The CDR3 sequence is CASSWLTSGLNEQFF. The CDR3 coding sequence is TGTGCCAGCAGTTGGCTGACTAGCGGGCTCAATGAGCAGTTCTTC.

In regard to this clonotype: A read error may produce the germline difference seen at one junction end. The CDR3 region has the DNA TGCAGCGTTGTTGTCCGGAACACCGGGGAGTTGTTTTTT. As protein: CSVVVRNTGELFF. This chain joins TRBV29-1 and TRBJ2-2; TRBD2 might be the D (5 bases). CDR3 length: 13 residues. The V gene's germline CDR1 is SQVTM and CDR2 ANQGSEA.

The genes are TRBV12-3 or TRBV12-4 and TRBJ2-5; 8 bases fit TRBD1. The J call is doubtful: the DNA matches TRBJ2-7 better. The CDR3 has 16 amino acids. CDR3 sequence (DNA): TGTGCCAGCAGTCCCGGCGGACAGGGAAAGTTCTACGAGCAGTACTTC. It is translated as CASSPGGQGKFYEQYF.

The CDR3 sequence is CASSSQILREKLFF. The CDR3 DNA sequence: TGTGCCAGCAGTTCACAGATTCTAAGGGAAAAACTGTTTTTT. The rearrangement links TRBV28 to TRBJ1-4; D not resolved. The CDR3 spans 14 residues. Trimming took 4 bases from V and 8 from J, leaving 14 bases between them. Germline V gene lookup returns CDR1 MDHEN and CDR2 SYDVKM.

The V gene is TRBV27, the J gene TRBJ1-2; TRBD1 might be the D (6 bases). CDR3 size: 12 residues. Trimming took 5 bases from V and 3 from J, leaving 7 bases between them. The germline CDR1 and CDR2 sequences are MNHEY and SMNVEV (reference sequence). The CDR3 spells CASSDRHYGYTF. The CDR3 DNA reads as TGTGCCAGCAGTGACAGGCACTATGGCTACACCTTC.

This clonotype was counted at least ten times. The chain links TRBV7-2 to TRBJ1-4, with 9 bases identical to TRBD1. With V trimmed by 5 bases and J by 7 bases, 8 bases remained unmatched. Germline CDR1 reads SGHTA; CDR2 reads FQGNSA. The CDR3 loop spans 15 amino acids. The CDR3 here is CASSRDRGASEKLFF. CDR3 DNA sequence: TGTGCCAGCAGCCGAGACAGGGGGGCCTCTGAAAAACTGTTTTTT.

V is TRBV20-1 and J is TRBJ2-3; D perhaps matches TRBD1 (6 bases). The CDR3 loop spans 15 amino acids. V was pared by 4 bases and J by 0 bases, with 14 bases between. CDR1 is DFQATT, CDR2 SNEGSKA, per germline (reference sequence). Here the CDR3 DNA reads TGCAGTGCTACTCGAGGGGGAATTAGCACAGATACGCAGTATTTT. It yields the protein CSATRGGISTDTQYF.

This clonotype was counted a few times. V and J are TRBV7-6 and TRBJ1-5; D not certain. The germline V gene encodes CDR1 SGHVS and CDR2 FNYEAQ. The length of the CDR3 is 12 residues. V was trimmed by 4 bases and J by 9 bases, leaving 10 bases between them. CDR3 residues: CASSSPGAPQHF. The CDR3 nucleotides read TGTGCCAGCAGCTCGCCAGGTGCGCCCCAGCATTTT.

This clonotype was counted only a few times. The chain uses TRBV15 and TRBJ2-4; D is unclear. From germline, CDR1 is LNHNV and CDR2 YYDKDF (reference sequence). V lost 1 base and J lost 0, with 10 bases in between. CDR3 length: 16 residues. CDR3 residues: CATSRGDMLAKNIQYF. Here the CDR3 DNA reads TGTGCCACCAGCAGAGGTGACATGCTAGCCAAAAACATTCAGTACTTC.

This clonotype has just a few counts. The chain recombines TRBV29-1 with TRBJ1-3; D ambiguous. CDR3 length: 14 amino acids. Germline V lookup: CDR1 SQVTM, CDR2 ANQGSEA. V was shortened by 1 base and J by 0 bases, with 7 bases between the two germline ends. The CDR3 spells CSVEGPSSGNTIYF. CDR3 coding DNA: TGCAGCGTTGAAGGGCCGTCCTCTGGAAACACCATATATTTT.

This clonotype appeared a few times. The chain employs TRBV19 and TRBJ2-1, with a possible D match to TRBD1 (5 bases). The CDR3 covers 13 residues. CDR1 and CDR2 from the germline V gene are LNHDA and SQIVND (reference sequence). The V and J ends lost 7 bases and 6 bases respectively, with 13 bases between them. DNA of the CDR3: TGTGCCAGTACCCCAGGGTTCCCCAATGAGCAGTTCTTC. It translates to CASTPGFPNEQFF.

The V call is TRBV30, the J call TRBJ1-1; unclear D gene. V was shortened by 1 base and J by 0 bases, with 3 bases between the two germline ends. CDR1 and CDR2 from the germline V gene are GTSNPN and SVGIG (reference sequence). The CDR3 contains 12 residues. The CDR3 DNA reads as TGTGCCTGGAGTGGGGTGAACACTGAAGCTTTCTTT. Encoded protein: CAWSGVNTEAFF.

V is TRBV5-1 and J is TRBJ1-4; maybe TRBD1 (5 bases). The CDR3 covers 16 residues. Trimming pared 4 bases from V and 5 bases from J, leaving 18 bases between. Germline V gene sequence: CDR1 SGHRS, CDR2 YFSETQ. CDR3 protein: CASSPGRGSLNEKLFF. CDR3 DNA: TGCGCCAGCAGCCCGGGACGGGGAAGCCTCAATGAAAAACTGTTTTTT. Looking up the rest from reference TRBV5-1 and TRBJ1-4 gives the full variable domain: KAGVTQTPRYLIKTRGQQVTLSCSPISGHRSVSWYQQTPGQGLQFLFEYFSETQRNKGNFPGRFSGRQFSNSRSEMNVSTLELGDSALYLCASSPGRGSLNEKLFFGSGTQLSVL.

This clonotype was observed a few times. The rearrangement uses TRBV25-1 and TRBJ1-1, with D perhaps matching TRBD1 (6 bases). This CDR3 spans 16 amino acids. Germline CDR1 is MGHDK and CDR2 is SYGVNS. The V end lost 8 bases, the J end lost 0 bases, and 19 bases lay between the germline ends. Here the CDR3 DNA reads TGTGCCAGCTCAAAGGGGGGGGCTGCCATGAACACTGAAGCTTTCTTT. Residues: CASSKGGAAMNTEAFF.

The V call is TRBV29-1, the J call TRBJ1-2, with D possibly TRBD1 on 6 matching bases. The CDR3 covers 12 residues. V was clipped by 6 bases and J by 4 bases, with 12 bases between them. In germline, CDR1 is SQVTM, CDR2 ANQGSEA. CDR3 sequence reads: CSVRGGVYGYTF. CDR3 bases: TGCAGCGTCCGGGGGGGCGTCTATGGCTACACCTTC.

CDR3 residues: CASSFPLAIQETQYF. The CDR3 DNA follows: TGTGCCAGCAGCTTCCCCCTAGCGATCCAAGAGACCCAGTACTTC. The rearrangement links TRBV7-9 to TRBJ2-5, with D possibly TRBD2 on 6 matching bases. Trimming removed 3 bases from V and 1 base from J, with 12 bases in between. Looked up from germline, CDR1 is SEHNR and CDR2 is FQNEAQ (reference sequence). There are 15 residues in the CDR3.

The rearrangement uses TRBV7-8 and TRBJ2-2; no reliable D call. V was pared by 8 bases and J by 0 bases, with 7 bases between. This CDR3 has 13 residues. The V gene's germline CDR1 is SGHVS and CDR2 FQNEAQ. The CDR3 bases are TGTGCCAGCCGGAGATCGAACACCGGGGAGCTGTTTTTT. Residues: CASRRSNTGELFF.

The chain couples TRBV28 to TRBJ2-7, with D maybe TRBD2 (6 bases). Germline-derived CDR1 and CDR2 are MDHEN and SYDVKM. Trimming left V 6 bases short and J 3 bases short, with 21 bases between. The CDR3 consists of 16 residues. The CDR3 nucleotides are TGTGCCAGCAGACCCCCTTGGAGGGACCTTATCTACGAGCAGTACTTC. It codes for CASRPPWRDLIYEQYF. Combining the CDR3 with reference TRBV28 and TRBJ2-7 gives the whole variable domain DVKVTQSSRYLVKRTGEKVFLECVQDMDHENMFWYRQDPGLGLRLIYFSYDVKMKEKGDIPEGYSVSREKKERFSLILESASTNQTSMYLCASRPPWRDLIYEQYFGPGTRLTVT.

This clonotype has only a few counts. V gene TRBV7-9 combines with J gene TRBJ1-6; D is undetermined. Deletions cut 5 bases from V and 9 bases from J, with 11 bases between. Germline values: CDR1 SEHNR, CDR2 FQNEAQ (reference sequence). This CDR3 spans 13 amino acids. Written as DNA, the CDR3 is TGTGCCAGCAGCCGAGCGGAGAGTTCACCCCTCCACTTT. Amino acid sequence: CASSRAESSPLHF.

This clonotype was found a few times. V and J are TRBV28 and TRBJ2-7, with D possibly matching TRBD1 (5 bases). The CDR3 is made up of 13 amino acids. Trimming left V 2 bases short and J 6 bases short, with 11 bases between. Germline V gives CDR1 MDHEN, CDR2 SYDVKM. CDR3 sequence reads: CASSLGAAREQYF. The CDR3 region has the DNA TGTGCCAGCAGTTTAGGGGCAGCCCGCGAGCAGTACTTC.

V usage is TRBV20-1 and J usage is TRBJ2-7, with 8 bases that match TRBD2. Germline loops: CDR1 DFQATT, CDR2 SNEGSKA (reference sequence). V shed 2 bases and J 5 bases; nucleotides not matched to a gene: 14. CDR3 length equals 16 residues. This CDR3 reads CSARPTPGAGVDEQYF. Here the CDR3 DNA reads TGCAGTGCTAGACCCACTCCGGGAGCGGGAGTCGACGAGCAGTACTTC.

This chain connects TRBV28 to TRBJ2-1; perhaps D is TRBD1 or TRBD2 (5 bases each). Trimming took off 8 bases at V and 8 bases at J, with 25 bases between the two ends. Looked up from germline, CDR1 is MDHEN and CDR2 is SYDVKM. The CDR3 sequence is 16 residues long. The CDR3 sequence is CASFGVSFARGDEQFF. CDR3 nucleotide sequence: TGTGCCAGCTTTGGGGTTAGCTTCGCACGGGGCGATGAGCAGTTCTTC.

The genes are TRBV7-9 and TRBJ2-7; weak D call: TRBD2 (6 bases). Trimming shortened V by 4 bases and J by 5 bases, and 21 bases separated the two germline ends. This CDR3 comprises 16 residues. Germline-derived CDR1 and CDR2 are SEHNR and FQNEAQ (reference sequence). The CDR3 reads CASSSAWDRRVDEQYF. The CDR3 DNA reads as TGTGCCAGCAGCTCCGCCTGGGACCGGAGGGTAGACGAGCAGTACTTC.

The chain employs TRBV28 and TRBJ1-4, with 9 bases lining up with TRBD1. Per germline, CDR1 MDHEN and CDR2 SYDVKM. CDR3 length: 17 residues. The V segment lost 8 bases and the J segment 8 bases; nucleotides outside the gene matches: 18. The chain's CDR3 is CASAGTGLQQEGEKLFF. The CDR3 DNA reads TGTGCCAGCGCCGGGACAGGGTTGCAGCAGGAGGGCGAAAAACTGTTTTTT.

This clonotype came up a few times. The rearrangement joins TRBV27 to TRBJ2-7; D may be TRBD1 (6 bases). Germline V gene data show CDR1 as MNHEY and CDR2 as SMNVEV (reference sequence). The CDR3 sequence is 14 residues long. Trimming left V 6 bases short and J 3 bases short, with 15 bases between. The CDR3 reads CASRLQGGVYEQYF. The CDR3, as DNA: TGTGCCAGCAGACTACAGGGTGGGGTCTACGAGCAGTACTTC.